The 26 T cell receptor beta chains below were found in one sample sequenced in a study of T-cell reconstitution after alpha-beta-depleted transplantation in children. Unique molecular identifiers were used to barcode this TCRbeta library. One entry per CDR3 protein, called by TCRdb with MiXCR from the PCR reads. Among 190,000 or so distinct CDR3 sequences, roughly 6.8% were seen once, and the ten largest hold about 3%. Material: PBMCs from the stem cell graft donor, obtained from the stem cell graft. These receptors were taken from a human donor who donated a stem cell graft to a child with Wiskott-Aldrich syndrome.

The sample holds many counts of this clonotype. The V gene is TRBV6-1, the J gene TRBJ2-1; the D gene is possibly TRBD1 (6 bases). CDR3 size: 12 residues. Trimming left V 4 bases short and J 7 bases short, with 8 bases between. The V gene's germline CDR1 is MNHNS and CDR2 SASEGT. The CDR3, as DNA: TGTGCCAGCAGTGTCAGGGGTAATGAGCAGTTCTTC. This gives the protein CASSVRGNEQFF.

In its sample, this clonotype was seen many times. The rearrangement joins TRBV12-3 or TRBV12-4 to TRBJ2-3; D uncertain. V shed 7 bases and J shed 1 base, with 6 bases lying between them. The CDR3 sequence is 12 residues long. As DNA, the CDR3 is TGTGCCAGCACCGCGGGCACAGATACGCAGTATTTT. Its protein product is CASTAGTDTQYF.

This clonotype showed up just a few times. V is TRBV12-3 or TRBV12-4 and J is TRBJ2-2; D ambiguous. The CDR3 loop spans 13 amino acids. Trimming left V 6 bases short and J 6 bases short, with 11 bases between. The CDR3 DNA is TGTGCCAGCAGCTCAGTCGGCTCCGGGGAGCTGTTTTTT. This codes for CASSSVGSGELFF.

The gene calls are TRBV12-3 or TRBV12-4 and TRBJ2-1, with D hard to call. The V end lost 4 bases, the J end lost 5 bases, and 15 bases lay between the germline ends. The CDR3 has 15 amino acids. CDR3 protein: CASSYGSLFNNEQFF. DNA of the CDR3: TGTGCCAGCAGTTACGGGTCCCTCTTTAACAATGAGCAGTTCTTC.

This clonotype showed up many times. The V call is TRBV10-3, the J call TRBJ2-7; 11 nucleotides agree with TRBD2. The CDR3 consists of 17 residues. Per the germline V gene, CDR1 is ENHRY and CDR2 is SYGVKD. With V trimmed by 6 bases and J by 2 bases, 12 bases remained unmatched. CDR3 sequence: CAIRSSGLADSTYEQYF. The CDR3 nucleotides read TGTGCCATCAGGTCGTCGGGACTAGCGGATAGCACCTACGAGCAGTACTTC.

Many counts were recorded for this clonotype. The chain joins TRBV3-1 to TRBJ2-1, with 11 bases that match TRBD2. This CDR3 is built from 16 residues. Germline-derived CDR1 and CDR2 are LGHDT and YNNKEL (reference sequence). Germline trimming cut 4 bases from V and 8 bases from J; bases unmatched to any gene: 10. CDR3 region: CASSPGTSGSLDEQFF. The DNA for the CDR3 is TGTGCCAGCAGCCCCGGTACTAGCGGGAGCCTCGATGAGCAGTTCTTC.

In its sample, this clonotype was seen many times. The CDR3 sequence is CASRFGQPYQETQYF. CDR3 nucleotides: TGTGCCAGCAGATTTGGACAACCGTACCAAGAGACCCAGTACTTC. The gene calls are TRBV6-1 and TRBJ2-5, with D possibly TRBD1 on 5 matching bases. Trimming shortened V by 6 bases and J by 0 bases, and 14 bases separated the two germline ends. Germline CDR1 reads MNHNS; CDR2 reads SASEGT. The CDR3 contains 15 residues.

This clonotype was found many times. This chain uses TRBV15 with TRBJ2-4; D is possibly TRBD1 (6 bases). This CDR3 has 15 amino acids. The V end lost 0 bases, the J end lost 15 bases, and 21 bases lay between the germline ends. Germline V gene lookup returns CDR1 LNHNV and CDR2 YYDKDF (reference sequence). CDR3 amino acids: CATSREIGTIETPYF. CDR3 DNA: TGTGCCACCAGCAGAGAGATCGGGACAATAGAAACTCCGTACTTC.

This clonotype was seen a few times. The V gene is TRBV12-3 or TRBV12-4, the J gene TRBJ1-5; 7 positions agree with TRBD1. The CDR3 covers 15 residues. The V and J ends lost 7 bases and 3 bases, in that order; junction bases with no gene match: 9. The DNA for the CDR3 is TGTGCCAGCACTCTCCCGGGACAGCACAATCAGCCCCAGCATTTT. Translation gives CASTLPGQHNQPQHF.

This clonotype has at least ten counts. This chain uses TRBV21-1 with TRBJ1-1; the D call of TRBD1 is as the table states it, not checked on the DNA. TRBV21-1 is tagged as a pseudogene. This CDR3 has 13 amino acids. CDR3 nucleotides: TGTGCCAGCAGCAAAGGGGGCAGGGTTGAAGCTTTCTTT. Its protein is CASSKGGRVEAFF.

This clonotype was counted many times. The gene calls are TRBV20-1 and TRBJ2-2; tentative D call: TRBD1 (6 bases). This CDR3 has 16 amino acids. Germline V lookup: CDR1 DFQATT, CDR2 SNEGSKA (reference sequence). Trimming cost V 1 base and J 1 base, with 13 bases left between them. The CDR3 sequence: CSARGPRQENTGELFF. The CDR3, as DNA: TGCAGTGCTAGAGGACCAAGACAGGAGAACACCGGGGAGCTGTTTTTT.

This clonotype was seen ten or more times. V gene TRBV3-1 combines with J gene TRBJ2-2; possible D gene TRBD1, 6 bases. The germline gives CDR1 LGHDT, CDR2 YNNKEL (reference sequence). This CDR3 has 17 amino acids. Trimming left V 3 bases short and J 2 bases short, with 16 bases between. CDR3 DNA: TGTGCCAGCAGCCACCTCCGGGACATTTTCAACACCGGGGAGCTGTTTTTT. This gives the protein CASSHLRDIFNTGELFF. Together with reference TRBV3-1 and TRBJ2-2, the CDR3 gives the full variable domain: DTAVSQTPKYLVTQMGNDKSIKCEQNLGHDTMYWYKQDSKKFLKIMFSYNNKELIINETVPNRFSPKSPDKAHLNLHINSLELGDSAVYFCASSHLRDIFNTGELFFGEGSRLTVL.

This clonotype has ten or more counts. V gene TRBV2 combines with J gene TRBJ1-5, with no clear D. Germline assignment: CDR1 SNHLY and CDR2 FYNNEI. V shed 8 bases and J shed 0 bases, with 8 bases lying between them. CDR3 length: 13 amino acids. The CDR3 region is CASHDNSNQPQHF. CDR3 DNA: TGTGCCAGCCACGACAATAGCAATCAGCCCCAGCATTTT. The complete variable domain, with remaining parts taken from reference TRBV2 and TRBJ1-5, reads EPEVTQTPSHQVTQMGQEVILRCVPISNHLYFYWYRQILGQKVEFLVSFYNNEISEKSEIFDDQFSVERPDGSNFTLKIRSTKLEDSAMYFCASHDNSNQPQHFGDGTRLSIL.

In this sample, this clonotype turned up many times. The chain combines TRBV7-2 with TRBJ1-5; D unresolved. V was trimmed by 2 bases and J by 3 bases, leaving 8 bases between them. Germline V gene lookup returns CDR1 SGHTA and CDR2 FQGNSA. The CDR3 has 14 amino acids. Here the CDR3 reads CASSLKALNQPQHF. The CDR3 nucleotides are TGTGCCAGCAGCTTAAAGGCACTCAATCAGCCCCAGCATTTT. Full variable domain (outside the CDR3, taken from reference TRBV7-2 and TRBJ1-5): GAGVSQSPSNKVTEKGKDVELRCDPISGHTALYWYRQSLGQGLEFLIYFQGNSAPDKSGLPSDRFSAERTGGSVSTLTIQRTQQEDSAVYLCASSLKALNQPQHFGDGTRLSIL.

This clonotype was seen many times. This rearrangement joins TRBV7-6 to TRBJ2-6; D assignment may be TRBD1 or TRBD2 (5 bases each). Looked up from germline, CDR1 is SGHVS and CDR2 is FNYEAQ. With 3 bases removed from V and 4 bases from J, the gap between germline ends came to 19 bases. The CDR3 runs to 18 residues. The CDR3 protein is CASSFLLDGGTGANVLTF. The CDR3, as DNA: TGTGCCAGCAGCTTCCTCCTAGATGGGGGAACCGGGGCCAACGTCCTGACTTTC.

The chain has TRBV28 and TRBJ1-2; maybe TRBD1 (5 bases). V shed 5 bases and J shed 3 bases, with 19 bases lying between them. The CDR3 covers 16 residues. From germline, CDR1 is MDHEN and CDR2 SYDVKM. CDR3: CASSTSVGGRDYGYTF. DNA for the CDR3: TGTGCCAGCAGTACCTCAGTAGGCGGCAGGGACTATGGCTACACCTTC.

This clonotype came up many times. V and J are TRBV20-1 and TRBJ2-5; D unclear. The CDR3 runs to 10 residues. From germline, CDR1 is DFQATT and CDR2 SNEGSKA (reference sequence). Trimming took off 4 bases at V and 7 bases at J, with 7 bases between the two ends. The CDR3 here is CSANLVTQYF. The CDR3 DNA reads TGCAGTGCTAATTTGGTGACCCAGTACTTC.

The rearrangement links TRBV7-2 to TRBJ2-5, with D perhaps matching TRBD1 or TRBD2 (5 bases each). CDR1 is SGHTA and CDR2 is FQGNSA in the germline V gene. With 5 bases removed from V and 5 bases from J, the gap between germline ends came to 15 bases. The CDR3 is 14 amino acids. CDR3 in DNA: TGTGCCAGCAGCCCGAGGGACCGTACGGAGACCCAGTACTTC. It yields the protein CASSPRDRTETQYF. The whole variable domain, remainder taken from reference TRBV7-2 and TRBJ2-5, is GAGVSQSPSNKVTEKGKDVELRCDPISGHTALYWYRQSLGQGLEFLIYFQGNSAPDKSGLPSDRFSAERTGGSVSTLTIQRTQQEDSAVYLCASSPRDRTETQYFGPGTRLLVL.

This clonotype showed up many times. The chain couples TRBV6-1 to TRBJ2-7; 9 positions agree with TRBD1. Unmatched junction bases numbered 6, after V lost 4 bases and J lost 5 bases. This CDR3 has 14 amino acids. Per germline, CDR1 MNHNS and CDR2 SASEGT. The CDR3 sequence is CASSAGTGRNEQYF. The CDR3, as DNA: TGTGCCAGCAGTGCCGGGACAGGGAGGAACGAGCAGTACTTC.

This clonotype was seen ten or more times. The V and J genes are TRBV7-2 and TRBJ2-3; 9 nucleotides agree with TRBD2. CDR3 length: 17 amino acids. V was clipped by 4 bases and J by 6 bases; unmatched bases: 14. Looked up from germline, CDR1 is SGHTA and CDR2 is FQGNSA. The CDR3 DNA follows: TGTGCCAGCAGCTCCGAATGGGCAGCGGGGGGTGGGGATACGCAGTATTTT. This codes for CASSSEWAAGGGDTQYF.

Worth noting for this clonotype: A much larger clone sits a single nucleotide away, making a read error possible. No conserved phenylalanine or tryptophan is present at the end of the CDR3, so a read error is the likely explanation. V and J are TRBV29-1 and TRBJ2-7; TRBD2 matches 7 bases. This CDR3 is 15 amino acids long. V shed 0 bases and J 0 bases; nucleotides not matched to a gene: 5. Looked up from germline, CDR1 is SQVTM and CDR2 is ANQGSEA. The CDR3 DNA reads as TGCAGCGTTGAAGACGGGTGGGGGGGCTCCTACGAGCAGTACTTA. Its translation: CSVEDGWGGSYEQYL.

This clonotype was counted many times. The chain uses TRBV12-3 or TRBV12-4 and TRBJ1-6, with D tentatively TRBD1 (5 bases). V lost 4 bases, J lost 4 bases, and 8 bases lay in between. This CDR3 is built from 14 residues. This chain's CDR3 is CASSSTVYNSPLHF. CDR3 sequence (DNA): TGTGCCAGCAGTTCGACAGTATATAATTCACCCCTCCACTTT.

There are a few counts of this clonotype. The chain is built from TRBV7-9 and TRBJ2-2, with a tentative D call TRBD2 (7 bases). V dropped 5 bases and J dropped 3 bases, with 19 bases sitting between them. The CDR3 is 17 residues long. The germline gives CDR1 SEHNR, CDR2 FQNEAQ (reference sequence). The CDR3 coding sequence is TGTGCCAGCAGCCCCCCGTGGGGGGGGGGCGACACCGGGGAGCTGTTTTTT. Encoded protein: CASSPPWGGGDTGELFF.

Ten or more counts support this clonotype. The chain links TRBV10-3 to TRBJ2-7, with 7 bases aligning to TRBD2. Germline CDR1 is ENHRY and CDR2 is SYGVKD. The CDR3 consists of 14 residues. V shed 7 bases and J 0 bases; nucleotides not matched to a gene: 6. Here the CDR3 reads CAIKEGTNSYEQYF. Here the CDR3 DNA reads TGTGCCATCAAAGAAGGGACTAACTCCTACGAGCAGTACTTC.

This clonotype was observed many times. CDR3 region: CSTLGGSDRVPIYEQYF. CDR3 DNA: TGCAGCACCCTTGGGGGCTCTGACAGGGTCCCCATCTACGAGCAGTACTTC. This sequence joins TRBV29-1 and TRBJ2-7, with 7 bases matching TRBD1. Germline-derived CDR1 and CDR2 are SQVTM and ANQGSEA. Unmatched junction bases numbered 22, after V lost 8 bases and J lost 3 bases. The CDR3 totals 17 residues.

This clonotype was detected many times. The gene calls are TRBV7-2 and TRBJ2-7; no clear D. The CDR3 is 14 residues long. Germline lookup yields CDR1 SGHTA and CDR2 FQGNSA. V was cut by 1 base and J by 3 bases, with 10 bases left in between. Here the CDR3 DNA reads TGTGCCAGCAGCTTAGAACAGACTTTCTACGAGCAGTACTTC. This translates into CASSLEQTFYEQYF.